A single sample is the source of the 29 T cell receptor beta chains below, sequenced in a study of blood T cell repertoires in COVID-19 (dated by TCRdb to the early 2020s). The method behind the library was the immunoSEQ multiplex PCR assay. This is the immuneACCESS table as TCRdb keeps it, with only in-frame sequences that have V and J called. A part of the clones is gone; compared with another copy, unresolved V genes explain less than half, and the rest is unexplained. The sample records more than 85,000 clones, roughly 84% of which are singletons. The ten largest make up about 6.6% of the sample. Sequencing was done on a sample of peripheral blood. The receptors were gathered from a woman aged 45-65 years with acute or convalescent COVID-19.

V usage is TRBV30 and J usage is TRBJ1-6, with TRBD1 as a possible D gene (6 bases). This CDR3 spans 16 amino acids. V was clipped by 4 bases and J by 6 bases, with 19 bases between them. Germline V gene lookup returns CDR1 GTSNPN and CDR2 SVGIG (reference sequence). The CDR3 DNA reads as TGTGCCTGGACCGCCGAACCTGGACAGATTAATTCACCCCTCCACTTT. Protein sequence: CAWTAEPGQINSPLHF. The complete variable domain, with remaining parts taken from reference TRBV30 and TRBJ1-6, reads SQTIHQWPATLVQPVGSPLSLECTVEGTSNPNLYWYRQAAGRGLQLLFYSVGIGQISSEVPQNLSASRPQDRQFILSSKKLLLSDSGFYLCAWTAEPGQINSPLHFGNGTRLTVT.

This clone was counted between two and nine times. This rearrangement joins TRBV12-5 to TRBJ2-3, with D possibly being TRBD2 (6 bases). The CDR3 is 12 amino acids. The V gene lost 5 bases and the J gene lost 4 bases, with 7 bases spanning the gap. The germline V gene has CDR1 LGHNT and CDR2 FRNRAP. As DNA, the CDR3 is TGTGCTAGTGGTCCGGGGGCAGATACGCAGTATTTT. Translation: CASGPGADTQYF. The variable domain in full, with the rest retrieved from reference TRBV12-5 and TRBJ2-3, is DARVTQTPRHKVTEMGQEVTMRCQPILGHNTVFWYRQTMMQGLELLAYFRNRAPLDDSGMPKDRFSAEMPDATLATLKIQPSEPRDSAVYFCASGPGADTQYFGPGTRLTVL.

V and J are TRBV10-3 and TRBJ2-7; 14 bases are shared with TRBD2. This CDR3 region has 16 residues. J was trimmed by 3 bases and V by 3 bases; bases with no gene match: 4. Germline V gives CDR1 ENHRY, CDR2 SYGVKD. The CDR3 sequence is CAISDPGLAGDYEQYF. In nucleotides, the CDR3 is TGTGCCATCAGTGATCCGGGACTAGCGGGGGACTACGAGCAGTACTTC.

J is TRBJ1-4 and V is TRBV9; TRBD1 agrees at 11 bases. The CDR3 has 16 residues. CDR1 is SGDLS, CDR2 YYNGEE, per germline. V shed 0 bases and J 8 bases; nucleotides not matched to a gene: 6. CDR3 sequence: CASSVDGTGGDEKLFF. CDR3 in DNA: TGTGCCAGCAGCGTAGACGGGACAGGGGGGGACGAAAAACTGTTTTTT.

This rearrangement joins TRBV14 to TRBJ1-6; a possible D gene is TRBD1 (6 bases). The CDR3 is made up of 16 amino acids. V lost 0 bases, J lost 9 bases, and 15 bases lay in between. Germline loops: CDR1 SGHDN, CDR2 FVKESK. The CDR3 DNA reads TGTGCCAGCAGCCAAGAGTCACCTAGCAGGGGTTCACCCCTCCACTTT. Translated, it gives CASSQESPSRGSPLHF.

This chain connects TRBV6-5 to TRBJ2-2; D perhaps matches TRBD2 (6 bases). Germline loops: CDR1 MNHEY, CDR2 SVGAGI. This CDR3 contains 14 residues. Trimming stripped 6 bases from V and 0 bases from J, with 8 bases between. The CDR3 reads CASRGLSNTGELFF. The CDR3 DNA sequence: TGTGCCAGCAGGGGACTCTCGAACACCGGGGAGCTGTTTTTT.

The rearrangement links TRBV7-9 to TRBJ2-2; 8 positions match TRBD1. The CDR3 spans 16 residues. The germline gives CDR1 SEHNR, CDR2 FQNEAQ (reference sequence). V dropped 0 bases and J dropped 4; count of bases not matched to a gene: 4. The CDR3 reads CASSLALDRVTGELFF. The DNA of the CDR3 is TGTGCCAGCAGCTTAGCGCTGGACAGGGTCACCGGGGAGCTGTTTTTT.

The rearrangement links TRBV2 to TRBJ2-3, with D perhaps matching TRBD1 (6 bases). This CDR3 contains 13 residues. The ends were cut back, 5 bases at V and 8 bases at J, with 14 bases in the middle. Germline loops: CDR1 SNHLY, CDR2 FYNNEI. The CDR3, as DNA: TGTGCCAGCAGTTTACAGGGTGAGGGTACGCAGTATTTT. It codes for CASSLQGEGTQYF.

About this clone itself: At the DNA level, this CDR3 is encoded by other sequences in the same sample as well. The rearrangement joins TRBV5-1 to TRBJ1-2; D is perhaps TRBD1 (5 bases). The CDR3 has 13 amino acids. V lost 4 bases and J 2 bases, leaving 9 bases between the germline ends. CDR1 SGHRS and CDR2 YFSETQ come from the germline V gene. The CDR3 is CASSLDTNYGYTF. The CDR3 bases are TGCGCCAGCAGCCTGGACACAAACTATGGCTACACCTTC.

The CDR3 protein is CASSLGTGRNTIYF. In DNA, the CDR3 is TGCGCCAGCAGCTTGGGGACAGGGAGAAACACCATATATTTT. The chain recombines TRBV5-1 with TRBJ1-3; 8 nucleotides align to TRBD1. This CDR3 region has 14 residues. CDR1 and CDR2 (germline): SGHRS, YFSETQ. The V and J ends lost 0 bases and 5 bases, in that order; junction bases with no gene match: 1.

This clone has only one observation. The V and J genes are TRBV7-8 and TRBJ2-5, with a possible D match to TRBD1 (6 bases). Germline V CDR1 and CDR2: SGHVS, FQNEAQ. Trimming stripped 5 bases from V and 2 bases from J, with 9 bases between. CDR3 length: 13 residues. The CDR3 DNA is TGTGCCAGCAGCATTGGACAGCAAGAGACCCAGTACTTC. It yields the protein CASSIGQQETQYF.

The chain links TRBV5-8 to TRBJ1-2; D call uncertain. CDR3 length: 12 residues. In germline, CDR1 is SGHTS, CDR2 YDEGEE. V was shortened by 4 bases and J by 2 bases, with 6 bases between the two germline ends. CDR3 sequence (DNA): TGTGCCAGCAGCCAGAAAAACTATGGCTACACCTTC. Translating gives CASSQKNYGYTF. Together with reference TRBV5-8 and TRBJ1-2, the CDR3 gives the full variable domain: EAGVTQSPTHLIKTRGQQATLRCSPISGHTSVYWYQQALGLGLQFLLWYDEGEERNRGNFPPRFSGRQFPNYSSELNVNALELEDSALYLCASSQKNYGYTFGSGTRLTVV.

The V and J genes are TRBV5-8 and TRBJ2-3; 7 bases map to TRBD2. Germline CDR1 is SGHTS and CDR2 is YDEGEE. V was pared by 4 bases and J by 1 base, with 6 bases of the junction left unmatched. CDR3 size: 15 residues. The CDR3 nucleotides read TGTGCCAGCAGCCGAGGACTAGGCGGCACAGATACGCAGTATTTT. Translation: CASSRGLGGTDTQYF.

J is TRBJ2-3 and V is TRBV24-1; D perhaps matches TRBD1 (7 bases). V was cut by 9 bases and J by 4 bases, with 13 bases left in between. The CDR3 length is 13 residues. Germline V lookup: CDR1 KGHDR, CDR2 SFDVKD. The CDR3 DNA sequence: TGTGCCACCCGCGACAGGGACTCAGATACGCAGTATTTT. It is translated as CATRDRDSDTQYF.

The genes are TRBV10-1 and TRBJ2-5, with TRBD2 matching over 9 bases. With 6 bases clipped from V and 5 bases from J, the junction kept 10 bases outside the gene matches. This CDR3 is 15 amino acids long. Germline V lookup: CDR1 WNHNN, CDR2 SYGVQD (reference sequence). The CDR3 reads CASRGALAGSETQYF. CDR3 sequence (DNA): TGCGCCAGCAGGGGGGCTCTAGCGGGGAGTGAGACCCAGTACTTC.

This rearrangement joins TRBV10-3 to TRBJ2-1; the D is unclear. The CDR3 totals 13 residues. CDR1 is ENHRY, CDR2 SYGVKD, per germline. V gave up 2 bases and J gave up 5 bases, with 7 bases separating them. For the CDR3, the DNA is TGTGCCATCAGTGAGAAGGCGGACAATGAGCAGTTCTTC. As protein: CAISEKADNEQFF.

The J gene is TRBJ2-3, the V gene TRBV5-6; TRBD2 agrees at 10 bases. CDR3 length equals 15 residues. CDR1 is SGHDT, CDR2 YYEEEE, per germline. The trim removed 3 bases at V and 5 bases at J, leaving 6 bases unmatched. The CDR3: CASSYPGLALDTQYF. The CDR3 DNA is TGTGCCAGCAGCTATCCGGGACTAGCGTTAGATACGCAGTATTTT.

This chain uses TRBV6-4 with TRBJ1-1; TRBD1 aligns across 9 bases. The germline V gene encodes CDR1 MRHNA and CDR2 SNTAGT. V gave up 2 bases and J gave up 0 bases; unmatched junction bases: 7. The CDR3 covers 17 residues. The CDR3 DNA reads as TGTGCCAGCAGTGACACCAAAACAGGGGGCTTGAACACTGAAGCTTTCTTT. Its translation is CASSDTKTGGLNTEAFF.

In DNA form, the CDR3 reads TGCGCCGGCCGTGTCGACCCTGGGGCGACCGGGGAGCTGTTTTTT. This translates into CAGRVDPGATGELFF. The chain couples TRBV5-1 to TRBJ2-2; TRBD1 might be the D (5 bases). Looked up from germline, CDR1 is SGHRS and CDR2 is YFSETQ. Trimming stripped 10 bases from V and 5 bases from J, with 21 bases between. The CDR3 length is 15 residues.

The chain has TRBV19 and TRBJ1-2; TRBD1 might be the D (5 bases). Germline V gives CDR1 LNHDA, CDR2 SQIVND (reference sequence). Trimming left V 7 bases short and J 4 bases short, with 22 bases between. The CDR3 loop spans 16 amino acids. The CDR3 DNA sequence: TGTGCCAGTACCGAAAACGGGGGTTTTCCCCTCTATGGCTACACCTTC. It specifies CASTENGGFPLYGYTF.

The V gene is TRBV30, the J gene TRBJ1-1; TRBD1 matches 7 bases. There are 16 residues in the CDR3. Germline V CDR1 and CDR2: GTSNPN, SVGIG (reference sequence). The J segment lost 5 bases and the V segment lost 3 bases, leaving 15 bases of the junction unmatched. CDR3 DNA: TGTGCCTGGAGACGCCCTTACAGGGGAGTGGGGACTGAAGCTTTCTTT. This sequence encodes CAWRRPYRGVGTEAFF.

The rearrangement joins TRBV7-2 to TRBJ1-4; D call uncertain. The CDR3 contains 17 residues. Trimming shortened V by 0 bases and J by 5 bases, and 16 bases separated the two germline ends. Germline CDR1 is SGHTA and CDR2 is FQGNSA. Here the CDR3 DNA reads TGTGCCAGCAGCTTAGCGGGGTGGGCGGACTCGAATGAAAAACTGTTTTTT. Its protein product is CASSLAGWADSNEKLFF.

This chain connects TRBV2 to TRBJ1-1; perhaps TRBD1 as D (6 bases). V lost 8 bases, J lost 10 bases, and 17 bases lay in between. The CDR3 spans 12 residues. Germline V gene sequence: CDR1 SNHLY, CDR2 FYNNEI. DNA for the CDR3: TGTGCCAGCGAGGGGGAGAGGACGGGAGCTTTCTTT. It specifies CASEGERTGAFF.

This clone was observed a few times. CDR3: CASSFSSGGLSTDTQYF. For the CDR3, the DNA is TGTGCCAGCAGTTTCTCATCCGGGGGTTTAAGCACAGATACGCAGTATTTT. The rearrangement uses TRBV27 and TRBJ2-3; D perhaps matches TRBD2 (6 bases). Trimming left V 3 bases short and J 0 bases short, with 16 bases between. Looked up from germline, CDR1 is MNHEY and CDR2 is SMNVEV (reference sequence). This CDR3 is built from 17 residues.

On this clone: Mismatch with germline at one junction end may stem from a read error. The sample contains more than one DNA sequence encoding this CDR3. CDR3 amino acids: CASSPRAGGAPGELFF. The DNA of the CDR3 is TGCGCCAGCAGCCCTCGAGCGGGGGGGGCCCCCGGGGAGCTGTTTTTT. The chain recombines TRBV7-3 with TRBJ2-2; TRBD2 aligns across 10 bases. CDR1 and CDR2 (germline): SGHTA, FQGTGA. CDR3 size: 16 residues. Combining the CDR3 with reference TRBV7-3 and TRBJ2-2 gives the whole variable domain GAGVSQTPSNKVTEKGKYVELRCDPISGHTALYWYRQSLGQGPEFLIYFQGTGAADDSGLPNDRFFAVRPEGSVSTLKIQRTERGDSAVYLCASSPRAGGAPGELFFGEGSRLTVL.

This chain connects TRBV7-3 to TRBJ2-7; D not resolved. V was cut by 2 bases and J by 5 bases, with 10 bases left in between. CDR1 is SGHTA and CDR2 is FQGTGA in the germline V gene. CDR3 length: 13 amino acids. The chain's CDR3 is CASSLSVRDEQYF. CDR3 in DNA: TGTGCCAGCAGCTTATCTGTACGGGACGAGCAGTACTTC.

The chain uses TRBV6-5 and TRBJ2-3; D unclear. V lost 7 bases, J lost 7 bases, and 15 bases lay in between. Germline CDR1 and CDR2: MNHEY and SVGAGI. This CDR3 region has 13 residues. CDR3 nucleotide sequence: TGTGCCAGCACGTATTCGTTAGATAATACGCAGTATTTT. Protein product: CASTYSLDNTQYF.

This chain connects TRBV10-3 to TRBJ2-7; TRBD1 matches 10 bases. The CDR3 covers 15 residues. Germline-derived CDR1 and CDR2 are ENHRY and SYGVKD. V gave up 5 bases and J gave up 7 bases; unmatched junction bases: 11. As DNA, the CDR3 is TGTGCCATCAGTCTGACAGGGGGCGCCGCGGGAGAGCAGTACTTC. Its translation is CAISLTGGAAGEQYF.

This chain uses TRBV6-5 with TRBJ1-5, with 8 bases identical to TRBD1. The CDR3 extends over 13 amino acids. Germline CDR1 MNHEY, CDR2 SVGAGI. J gave up 6 bases and V 8 bases, and 6 bases lay outside the gene matches. The CDR3 DNA follows: TGTGCCAGCGCCCAGGACAGGGCTCAGCCCCAGCATTTT. Residues: CASAQDRAQPQHF.